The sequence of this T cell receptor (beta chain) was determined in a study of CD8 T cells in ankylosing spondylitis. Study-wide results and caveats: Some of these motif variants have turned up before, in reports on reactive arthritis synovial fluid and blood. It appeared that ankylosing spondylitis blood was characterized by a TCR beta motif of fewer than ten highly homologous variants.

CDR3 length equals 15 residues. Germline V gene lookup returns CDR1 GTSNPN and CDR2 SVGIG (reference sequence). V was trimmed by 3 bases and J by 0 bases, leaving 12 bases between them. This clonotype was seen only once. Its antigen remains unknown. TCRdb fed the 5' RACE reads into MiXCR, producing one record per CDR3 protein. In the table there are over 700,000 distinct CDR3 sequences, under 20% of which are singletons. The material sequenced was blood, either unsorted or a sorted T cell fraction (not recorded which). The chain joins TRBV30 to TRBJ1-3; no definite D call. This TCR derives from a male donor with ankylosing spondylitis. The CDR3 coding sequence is TGTGCCTGGAGAGGGCAGCTCTCCTCTGGAAACACCATATATTTT. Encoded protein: CAWRGQLSSGNTIYF. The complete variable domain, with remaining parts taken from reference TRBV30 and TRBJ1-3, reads SQTIHQWPATLVQPVGSPLSLECTVEGTSNPNLYWYRQAAGRGLQLLFYSVGIGQISSEVPQNLSASRPQDRQFILSSKKLLLSDSGFYLCAWRGQLSSGNTIYFGEGSWLTVV.